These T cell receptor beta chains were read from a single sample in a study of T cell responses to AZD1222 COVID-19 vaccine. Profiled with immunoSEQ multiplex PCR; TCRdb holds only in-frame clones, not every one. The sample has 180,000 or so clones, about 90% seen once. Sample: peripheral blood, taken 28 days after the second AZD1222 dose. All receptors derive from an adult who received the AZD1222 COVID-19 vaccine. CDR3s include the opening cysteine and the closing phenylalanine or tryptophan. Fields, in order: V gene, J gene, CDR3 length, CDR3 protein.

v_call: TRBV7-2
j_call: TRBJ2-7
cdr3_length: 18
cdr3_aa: CASSLRSGTSGSSYEQYF

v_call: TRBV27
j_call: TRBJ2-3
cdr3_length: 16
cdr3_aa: CASSLPGLAGGDTQYF

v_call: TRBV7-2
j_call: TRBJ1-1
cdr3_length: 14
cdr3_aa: CASSLAGQVTEAFF

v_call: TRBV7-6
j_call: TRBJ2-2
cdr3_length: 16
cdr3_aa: CASSESGPTFLGELFF

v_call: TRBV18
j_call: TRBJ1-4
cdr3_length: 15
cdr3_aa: CASSRGQGQGEKLFF

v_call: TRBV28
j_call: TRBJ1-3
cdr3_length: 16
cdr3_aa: CASRASRGLLGNTIYF

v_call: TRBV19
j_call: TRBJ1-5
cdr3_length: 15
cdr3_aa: CASSTRRADNQPQHF

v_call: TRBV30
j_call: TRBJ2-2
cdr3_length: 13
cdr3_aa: CAWSVGGTGELFF

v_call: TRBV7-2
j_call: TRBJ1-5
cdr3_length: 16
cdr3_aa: CASSLAGTPSNQPQHF

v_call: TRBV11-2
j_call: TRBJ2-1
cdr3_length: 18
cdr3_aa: CASSPRITPFTRYNEQFF

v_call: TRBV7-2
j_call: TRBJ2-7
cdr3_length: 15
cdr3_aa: CASSWTGGSRSEQYF

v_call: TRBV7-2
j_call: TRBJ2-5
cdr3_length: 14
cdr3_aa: CASSSQGSHETQYF

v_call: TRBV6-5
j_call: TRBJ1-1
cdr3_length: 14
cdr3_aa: CASSYLSGTAEAFF

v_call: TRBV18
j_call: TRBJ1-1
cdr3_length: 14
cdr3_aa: CASSPTGLNTEAFF

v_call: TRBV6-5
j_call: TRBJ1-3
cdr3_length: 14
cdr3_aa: CASKVGSSGNTIYF

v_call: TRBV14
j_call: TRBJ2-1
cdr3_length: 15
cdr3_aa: CASSQVSGRADEQFF